Described below is a single T cell receptor beta chain sequence and its context. TCRdb reprocessed the 5' RACE reads; each CDR3 protein has one entry and no DNA is given. This sample's clone table lists 400,000 to 500,000 distinct CDR3 sequences. These data are taken from a study of T cells expressing NK-cell markers. Study at large: From sorted CD3+CD56+NKG2C+, CD3+CD56+NKG2C- and CD3+CD56-NKG2C+ T cells came the TCR beta repertoires. The sequencing cohort of eight donors included seven HCMV-seropositive individuals and one seronegative individual.

This CDR3 is 13 amino acids long. Germline V lookup: CDR1 DFQATT, CDR2 SNEGSKA (reference sequence). This chain joins TRBV20-1 and TRBJ1-1; absent DNA, TCRdb's TRBD1 call cannot be checked. This clonotype was sampled from a woman aged 18 to 75 in good health. Sequencing was carried out using blood T cells: a sorted CD56 or NKG2C T cell subset, CD4+ or CD8+ T cells, or bulk PBMC T cells (not recorded which). The CDR3 loop is CSAGTALNTEAFF.